This TCR beta chain was obtained from a study of T cells after yellow fever vaccination. Study-wide background: Each low-cell-number fraction was prepared by means of SMART-Seq v4 Ultra Low Input. Study-wide findings and caveats: Reappearance after the booster was seen for most primary-vaccination clones, at 96% CD4 and around 90% CD8.

This clonotype has a count of ten or more. The antigen is unknown. Trimming removed 1 base from V and 4 bases from J, with 8 bases in between. This CDR3 has 14 amino acids. From germline, CDR1 is SGHTA and CDR2 FQGNSA. TCRdb processed the 5' RACE reads anew with MiXCR; each CDR3 protein has one entry. The data contain a few hundred thousand distinct CDR3 sequences, 8.7% of them seen just once; the ten biggest clones take up more than 15%. The chain joins TRBV7-2 to TRBJ1-3; no clear D gene. The receptor's source is a man between 18 and 35 years old who received the YFV17D yellow fever vaccine. This material consisted of PBMCs, taken on the day of the first yellow fever vaccination. Here the CDR3 DNA reads TGTGCCAGCAGCTTAGTGGATAGGGGAAACACCATATATTTT. Its protein is CASSLVDRGNTIYF.